The following is a TCR beta chain sequence with its context. Its target is not known. The assay that was used to sequence DNA from cultured CD4+ T cells was the Oncomine TCR Beta short-read assay. Someone extracted genomic DNA from cultured CD4+ T cells. TCRdb re-called the PCR reads with MiXCR, one entry per CDR3 protein. Of 5,000 or so distinct CDR3 sequences in the sample, 28% were seen once. The sample's treatment: roughly 10-day PBMC culture with coronavirus spike peptide pools or control peptides (ViraFEST assay). Unexposed donor CD4+ T cells predated the COVID-19 pandemic, collected 2011-2018. Every well contained 1.5 million to 2.5 million PBMCs, which were grown with about 9.3 IU/ml IL-2 and 10 ug/ml peptide pools. The data were taken from a study of vaccination and CD4 T cells after COVID-19. The wider study: Overlapping spike peptides of SARS-CoV-2, HCoV-NL63, HCoV-OC43 and HCoV-229E stimulated the cells.

Study-wide findings and caveats: Convalescent patients were relatively few, and early post-infection timepoints were missing.

This CDR3 has 14 residues. The V end was cut by 6 bases, the J end by 0 bases, with 8 bases between. Germline assignment: CDR1 MNHNS and CDR2 SASEGT. The sequence was obtained from a human donor in good health. The sample consisted of CD4+ T cells from blood, cultured in vitro. This chain uses TRBV6-1 with TRBJ1-4; maybe TRBD1 (5 bases). CDR3 coding DNA: TGTGCCAGCAGGGACAAAGCAACTAATGAAAAACTGTTTTTT. Translated: CASRDKATNEKLFF.